Listed below are T cell receptor beta chains from one sample, sequenced in a study of T cells after yellow fever vaccination. Each CDR3 protein is one row after TCRdb ran MiXCR on the 5' RACE reads. The repertoire holds hundreds of thousands of distinct CDR3 sequences, with 9% to 15% as singletons. Source: PBMCs, taken on the day of the yellow fever booster vaccination. These TCRs come from a young man who received the YFV17D yellow fever vaccine. Both conserved end residues are part of each CDR3. D genes are given only for firm matches. Clone size, where shown, is once, few, many, or a class for clones that have expanded.

few	TRBD2	TRBV7-8	TRBJ2-4	CASSLAGGGHIQYF	TGTGCCAGCAGCTTAGCCGGGGGGGGACACATTCAGTACTTC
few	-	TRBV4-3	TRBJ2-5	CASSHQGLRETQYF	TGCGCCAGCAGCCACCAGGGTTTAAGGGAGACCCAGTACTTC
-	-	TRBV27	TRBJ2-5	CASSLEYRGGETQYF	TGTGCCAGCAGTCTAGAGTACAGGGGAGGAGAGACCCAGTACTTC
few	TRBD2	TRBV18	TRBJ2-3	CASSPGTSGSTTLTDTQYF	TGTGCCAGCTCCCCGGGGACTAGCGGGTCCACGACCCTCACAGATACGCAGTATTTT
many	TRBD1	TRBV27	TRBJ2-7	CASSPIRGTGSYEQYF	TGTGCCAGCAGTCCCATCCGGGGGACAGGCTCCTACGAGCAGTACTTC
-	-	TRBV20-1	TRBJ1-2	CSAYEGGYGYTF	TGCAGTGCCTATGAGGGCGGCTATGGCTACACCTTC
few	TRBD2	TRBV7-2	TRBJ2-7	CASSLTAGVYEQYF	TGTGCCAGCAGCCTTACTGCGGGAGTTTACGAGCAGTACTTC
-	-	TRBV6-1	TRBJ1-2	CASHNPRGTF	TGTGCCAGCCATAACCCCAGGGGCACCTTC
few	-	TRBV20-1	TRBJ2-3	CSAVQGGSFTDTQYF	TGCAGTGCTGTACAGGGAGGTTCTTTCACAGATACGCAGTATTTT
-	-	TRBV14	TRBJ1-5	CASSQERRWVEQPQHF	TGTGCCAGCAGCCAAGAGCGCAGGTGGGTTGAGCAGCCCCAGCATTTT
few	-	TRBV7-3	TRBJ2-3	CASSLVLAASTDTQYF	TGTGCCAGCAGCTTGGTTCTAGCAGCTAGCACAGATACGCAGTATTTT
many	-	TRBV7-2	TRBJ1-1	CASSSRPTGNTEAFF	TGTGCCAGCAGCTCGCGCCCGACAGGGAACACTGAAGCTTTCTTT
many	TRBD2	TRBV12-3/TRBV12-4	TRBJ2-2	CASSTSGGTGELFF	TGTGCCAGCAGCACTAGCGGAGGCACCGGGGAGCTGTTTTTT
-	-	TRBV7-6	TRBJ2-7	CASSLRRSPAEQYF	TGTGCCAGCAGCCTAAGAAGATCACCGGCCGAGCAGTACTTC
-	-	TRBV20-1	TRBJ2-5	CSARGGQQETQYF	TGCAGTGCTAGAGGGGGTCAGCAAGAGACCCAGTACTTC
-	TRBD2	TRBV5-6	TRBJ2-3	CASSLSYGRTSGTDTQYF	TGTGCCAGCAGCTTGAGTTATGGGCGGACTAGCGGCACAGATACGCAGTATTTT
-	-	TRBV5-6	TRBJ2-7	CASRPTGNSYEQYF	TGTGCCAGCAGACCGACAGGAAACTCCTACGAGCAGTACTTC
few	TRBD1	TRBV5-6	TRBJ2-7	CASSYTGGSSYEQYF	TGTGCCAGCAGCTACACAGGGGGAAGTTCCTACGAGCAGTACTTC
-	-	TRBV12-3/TRBV12-4	TRBJ2-7	CASRGHTSEQYF	TGTGCCAGCCGGGGACACACGAGCGAGCAGTACTTC
-	-	TRBV30	TRBJ2-2	CAWSMGANTGELFF	TGTGCCTGGAGTATGGGGGCAAACACCGGGGAGCTGTTTTTT
few	TRBD2	TRBV9	TRBJ2-4	CASSRLAGNLAKNIQYF	TGTGCCAGCAGCAGACTAGCGGGGAACCTAGCCAAAAACATTCAGTACTTC
few	-	TRBV5-1	TRBJ2-2	CASSLVRNRLTGELFF	TGCGCCAGCAGCTTGGTAAGGAACAGACTCACCGGGGAGCTGTTTTTT
-	TRBD1	TRBV18	TRBJ1-4	CASSLNRGATNEKLFF	TGTGCCAGCTCACTTAACAGGGGCGCAACTAATGAAAAACTGTTTTTT
few	-	TRBV7-9	TRBJ1-6	CASSLQLGNSPLHF	TGTGCCAGCAGCTTACAGCTGGGGAATTCACCCCTCCACTTT
-	TRBD2	TRBV5-1	TRBJ2-3	CASSLRSGRGTDTQYF	TGCGCCAGCAGCCTCCGGAGCGGGAGGGGCACAGATACGCAGTATTTT
many	-	TRBV12-3/TRBV12-4	TRBJ2-5	CASSFVYGLRETQYF	TGTGCCAGCAGTTTCGTTTATGGTTTAAGGGAGACCCAGTACTTC
few	-	TRBV2	TRBJ2-3	CASRHPRDRSTDTQYF	TGTGCCAGCAGACACCCCCGGGACCGGAGCACAGATACGCAGTATTTT
few	-	TRBV4-1	TRBJ2-4	CASSQGPHLTGVNIQYF	TGCGCCAGCAGCCAAGGGCCGCATTTAACGGGAGTCAACATTCAGTACTTC
-	-	TRBV12-3/TRBV12-4	TRBJ2-2	CASSFRAQNTGELFF	TGTGCCAGCAGTTTTAGGGCCCAAAACACCGGGGAGCTGTTTTTT
-	TRBD1	TRBV19	TRBJ2-7	CASSTTGGIKQYF	TGTGCCAGTAGTACTACAGGGGGGATTAAGCAGTACTTC
-	-	TRBV29-1	TRBJ1-5	CSVWLGGNQPQHF	TGCAGCGTGTGGCTAGGCGGCAATCAGCCCCAGCATTTT
few	TRBD2	TRBV7-2	TRBJ2-1	CASSLGAGGSDNEQFF	TGTGCCAGCAGCTTAGGAGCGGGAGGTTCGGACAATGAGCAGTTCTTC
-	TRBD2	TRBV20-1	TRBJ2-6	CSAMGGSGANVLTF	TGCAGTGCTATGGGGGGGTCTGGGGCCAACGTCCTGACTTTC
-	TRBD1	TRBV28	TRBJ1-2	CASRLQGAGGYTF	TGTGCCAGCAGGTTACAGGGGGCTGGTGGCTACACCTTC
many	TRBD2	TRBV5-1	TRBJ2-1	CASRTGGTEQFF	TGCGCCAGCAGGACGGGAGGGACCGAGCAGTTCTTC
-	TRBD1	TRBV20-1	TRBJ2-7	CSATQGNSREQYF	TGCAGCGCTACACAGGGGAATTCACGCGAGCAGTACTTC
few	-	TRBV28	TRBJ2-7	CASSSGVDEQYF	TGTGCCAGCAGTTCAGGGGTGGACGAGCAGTACTTC
-	TRBD1	TRBV9	TRBJ2-2	CASSVLPGQAGLGSAGELFF	TGTGCCAGCAGCGTACTACCGGGACAGGCGGGTTTGGGAAGCGCCGGGGAGCTGTTTTTT
-	-	TRBV6-1	TRBJ2-5	CASSQQVATGTQYF	TGTGCCAGCAGCCAGCAGGTGGCAACAGGGACCCAGTACTTC
once	-	TRBV28	TRBJ2-1	CASSSSPVEQFF	TGTGCCAGCAGCTCTTCTCCCGTAGAGCAGTTCTTC
few	TRBD2	TRBV20-1	TRBJ2-7	CSAPPGTSVVEQYF	TGCAGTGCCCCCCCCGGGACTAGTGTTGTCGAGCAGTACTTC